A single sample gave rise to the 26 T cell receptor beta chains below, sequenced in a study of blood T cell repertoires in COVID-19. The method was immunoSEQ multiplex PCR; TCRdb's version includes in-frame clones alone and lacks a portion of them. This sample carries approximately 230,000 clones, about 91% of them seen once, and the ten largest clones take about 1.3%. Specimen: peripheral blood. These receptors were taken from an elderly man with acute or convalescent COVID-19.

The rearrangement joins TRBV18 to TRBJ2-3; D gene unclear. This CDR3 region has 16 residues. The V gene lost 0 bases and the J gene lost 4 bases, with 14 bases spanning the gap. Germline V gives CDR1 KGHSH, CDR2 LQKENI. Written as DNA, the CDR3 is TGTGCCAGCTCACCACCAAAAGACAAATGGGCAGATACGCAGTATTTT. It encodes CASSPPKDKWADTQYF.

V is TRBV9 and J is TRBJ1-3; a weak D match, TRBD1 (5 bases). Trimming shortened V by 0 bases and J by 2 bases, and 9 bases separated the two germline ends. CDR1 and CDR2 from the germline V gene are SGDLS and YYNGEE. The CDR3 extends over 15 amino acids. CDR3 loop: CASSVEGAAGNTIYF. The CDR3 DNA follows: TGTGCCAGCAGCGTAGAAGGGGCCGCTGGAAACACCATATATTTT.

The chain combines TRBV29-1 with TRBJ2-2, with 7 bases fitting TRBD2. Looked up from germline, CDR1 is SQVTM and CDR2 is ANQGSEA. The V and J ends lost 4 bases and 6 bases, in that order; junction bases with no gene match: 5. The length of the CDR3 is 13 residues. The CDR3 loop reads CSVGGGAPGELFF. The CDR3 nucleotides are TGCAGCGTTGGGGGAGGGGCCCCCGGGGAGCTGTTTTTT.

Comment on this clone: The same CDR3 arises from other DNA sequences in this sample as well. The V gene is TRBV9, the J gene TRBJ2-7; tentatively, D is TRBD1 (5 bases). This CDR3 contains 14 residues. CDR1 is SGDLS, CDR2 YYNGEE, per germline. Trimming removed 0 bases at V and 4 bases at J, with 11 bases between. The CDR3 DNA reads TGTGCCAGCAGCGTAGAAGCCCAGGGATACGAGCAGTACTTC. Translating it yields CASSVEAQGYEQYF.

The J gene is TRBJ2-7, the V gene TRBV3-1 (or the pseudogene TRBV3-2), with D tentatively TRBD1 (5 bases). The V gene lost 1 base and the J gene lost 5 bases, with 12 bases spanning the gap. Germline CDR1 reads LGHDT; CDR2 reads YNNKEL (reference sequence). This CDR3 has 14 amino acids. The chain's CDR3 is CASSQVPGMDEQYF. The CDR3, as DNA: TGTGCCAGCAGCCAAGTTCCAGGGATGGACGAGCAGTACTTC.

The chain carries TRBV2 and TRBJ2-5; D is unclear. Germline CDR1 SNHLY, CDR2 FYNNEI. This CDR3 has 14 amino acids. V was clipped by 9 bases and J by 5 bases, with 19 bases between them. CDR3 sequence reads: CASLLSSKRETQYF. CDR3 in DNA: TGTGCCAGTTTACTCTCCAGTAAGAGGGAGACCCAGTACTTC.

This clone was observed a single time. The rearrangement uses TRBV7-2 and TRBJ2-7; 13 nucleotides match TRBD2. The V segment lost 4 bases and the J segment 1 base; nucleotides outside the gene matches: 4. Germline CDR1 reads SGHTA; CDR2 reads FQGNSA. CDR3 length: 16 residues. The CDR3 loop is CASSYGTSGESYEQYF. CDR3 coding DNA: TGTGCCAGCAGCTACGGGACTAGCGGGGAGTCCTACGAGCAGTACTTC.

The chain employs TRBV24-1 and TRBJ2-1, with 7 positions matching TRBD2. Germline CDR1 is KGHDR and CDR2 is SFDVKD. The CDR3 covers 17 residues. The V segment lost 3 bases and the J segment 0 bases; nucleotides outside the gene matches: 7. The CDR3 region is CATSDQEAGNSYNEQFF. In DNA form, the CDR3 reads TGTGCCACCAGTGATCAAGAAGCGGGAAACTCCTACAATGAGCAGTTCTTC.

The chain joins TRBV9 to TRBJ2-1, with 8 bases aligning to TRBD2. This CDR3 is built from 17 residues. Trimming cost V 4 bases and J 4 bases; bases outside gene matches: 13. CDR1 is SGDLS and CDR2 is YYNGEE in the germline V gene. Here the CDR3 reads CASSSDRGGRGYNEQFF. The DNA of the CDR3 is TGTGCCAGCAGCTCTGACCGGGGGGGCCGCGGATACAATGAGCAGTTCTTC.

The chain carries TRBV24-1 and TRBJ1-5; no definite D call. In germline, CDR1 is KGHDR, CDR2 SFDVKD. This CDR3 contains 13 residues. Trimming cost V 3 bases and J 9 bases, with 11 bases left between them. CDR3 region: CATSDGQEGPQHF. In nucleotides, the CDR3 is TGTGCCACCAGTGATGGCCAGGAGGGGCCCCAGCATTTT.

This chain uses TRBV29-1 with TRBJ1-5, with TRBD1 as a possible D gene (5 bases). Deletions cut 6 bases from V and 1 base from J, with 13 bases between. CDR3 length: 14 amino acids. The germline CDR1 and CDR2 sequences are SQVTM and ANQGSEA. CDR3 region: CSVATVGSNQPQHF. The CDR3 bases are TGCAGCGTGGCGACAGTGGGGAGCAATCAGCCCCAGCATTTT.

This clone was observed once. The CDR3 DNA reads as TGTGCCAGCAGTACGAATTCCTTACAGGGAAGGCGGTACGAGCAGTACTTC. This sequence encodes CASSTNSLQGRRYEQYF. V usage is TRBV28 and J usage is TRBJ2-7; possible D gene TRBD1, 6 bases. V lost 5 bases, J lost 4 bases, and 24 bases lay in between. Per germline, CDR1 MDHEN and CDR2 SYDVKM. This CDR3 has 17 amino acids.

The chain is built from TRBV2 and TRBJ1-1; 7 nucleotides align to TRBD1. The length of the CDR3 is 13 residues. After removal of 6 bases from V and 11 bases from J, the junction contained 12 bases not matched to a gene. Germline V gene data show CDR1 as SNHLY and CDR2 as FYNNEI. The CDR3 DNA reads TGTGCCAGCAGGGAGGGACAGCCACTGGGGGCTTTCTTT. It specifies CASREGQPLGAFF.

The chain carries TRBV11-3 and TRBJ2-2, with TRBD2 matching over 7 bases. The V gene end was trimmed by 2 bases and the J gene end by 2 bases; junction bases not matched to a gene: 5. This CDR3 contains 16 residues. CDR1 and CDR2 (germline): SGHNT, YENEEA. The CDR3 protein is CASSLLAGDNTGELFF. The CDR3, as DNA: TGTGCCAGCAGCTTACTCGCGGGAGATAACACCGGGGAGCTGTTTTTT.

This clone was detected once. This chain joins TRBV3-1 (or the pseudogene TRBV3-2) and TRBJ2-1; the D is unclear. V shed 1 base and J shed 4 bases, with 2 bases lying between them. CDR1 is LGHDT, CDR2 YNNKEL, per germline (reference sequence). The CDR3 is made up of 12 amino acids. CDR3 region: CASSQAYNEQFF. The CDR3 DNA reads as TGTGCCAGCAGCCAAGCTTACAATGAGCAGTTCTTC.

The chain recombines TRBV7-2 with TRBJ2-7; 8 positions agree with TRBD2. The CDR3 loop spans 14 amino acids. The ends lost 5 bases at V and 5 bases at J; junction bases unmatched: 8. Germline V CDR1 and CDR2: SGHTA, FQGNSA. The CDR3 sequence is CASSPTSGKNEQYF. Here the CDR3 DNA reads TGTGCCAGCAGCCCCACTAGCGGAAAAAACGAGCAGTACTTC.

The chain couples TRBV5-4 to TRBJ2-7; D uncertain. The V gene's germline CDR1 is SGHNT and CDR2 YYREEE (reference sequence). The CDR3 spans 13 residues. V gave up 0 bases and J gave up 2 bases, with 6 bases separating them. CDR3 sequence reads: CASSLGAAYEQYF. The DNA of the CDR3 is TGTGCCAGCAGCTTGGGGGCAGCCTACGAGCAGTACTTC.

V is TRBV28 and J is TRBJ1-6; 8 nucleotides agree with TRBD1. Germline loops: CDR1 MDHEN, CDR2 SYDVKM. The CDR3 is 15 amino acids. J lost 7 bases, V lost 2 bases, and 4 bases had no gene match. CDR3 nucleotides: TGTGCCAGCAGTTTAATGGGACAGGACAATTCACCCCTCCACTTT. Residues: CASSLMGQDNSPLHF. Supplemented by reference TRBV28 and TRBJ1-6, the full variable domain reads DVKVTQSSRYLVKRTGEKVFLECVQDMDHENMFWYRQDPGLGLRLIYFSYDVKMKEKGDIPEGYSVSREKKERFSLILESASTNQTSMYLCASSLMGQDNSPLHFGNGTRLTVT.

This chain uses TRBV6-4 with TRBJ2-7; 7 bases map to TRBD1. V shed 6 bases, J shed 3 bases, and the junction held 5 bases outside the gene matches. Germline CDR1 is MRHNA and CDR2 is SNTAGT. CDR3 length: 13 amino acids. The CDR3 DNA is TGTGCCAGCAGGGACAGGAGGCTCTACGAGCAGTACTTC. Residues: CASRDRRLYEQYF.

The chain recombines TRBV6-1 with TRBJ1-1; 8 bases line up with TRBD1. The CDR3 has 16 residues. CDR1 and CDR2 (germline): MNHNS, SASEGT. V was clipped by 4 bases and J by 1 base; unmatched bases: 8. The CDR3 nucleotides read TGTGCCAGCAGTGGCCCGAACAGGGGGGAGAACACTGAAGCTTTCTTT. Its protein is CASSGPNRGENTEAFF.

V usage is TRBV29-1 and J usage is TRBJ2-6; TRBD1 agrees at 10 bases. This CDR3 has 18 amino acids. Germline CDR1 is SQVTM and CDR2 is ANQGSEA. Trimming cost V 6 bases and J 0 bases; bases outside gene matches: 11. CDR3 DNA sequence: TGCAGCGTCCAAAGCGGGACAGGGGTCTTCTCTGGGGCCAACGTCCTGACTTTC. Translating it yields CSVQSGTGVFSGANVLTF.

V is TRBV24-1 and J is TRBJ2-1, with TRBD1 identical over 10 bases. V trimming: 4 bases; J trimming: 2 bases; junction bases outside the gene matches: 1. The CDR3 extends over 15 amino acids. Germline-derived CDR1 and CDR2 are KGHDR and SFDVKD. CDR3 nucleotide sequence: TGTGCCACCAGTGACGGGACAGGGGCCTACAATGAGCAGTTCTTC. Its translation: CATSDGTGAYNEQFF.

On this clone itself: The germline gene is not matched at one end of the junction; a read error may be the cause. V is TRBV16 and J is TRBJ1-1, with a tentative D call TRBD1 (5 bases). The germline CDR1 and CDR2 sequences are KGHSY and FQNENV. This CDR3 contains 13 residues. CDR3 bases: TGTGCCAGCAGCCAATCGCAAGACAGCATGCAGCTTTTT. Amino acids: CASSQSQDSMQLF.

The chain couples TRBV6-5 to TRBJ2-5, with 9 bases aligning to TRBD2. V lost 2 bases, J lost 5 bases, and 6 bases stayed unmatched. CDR1 MNHEY and CDR2 SVGAGI come from the germline V gene. The CDR3 sequence is 15 residues long. CDR3 protein: CASSYVASGKETQYF. The CDR3, as DNA: TGTGCCAGCAGTTACGTGGCTAGCGGGAAGGAGACCCAGTACTTC.

This rearrangement joins TRBV19 to TRBJ1-2; no clear D gene. The V end lost 4 bases, the J end lost 4 bases, and 13 bases lay between the germline ends. The CDR3 runs to 14 residues. Germline CDR1 reads LNHDA; CDR2 reads SQIVND (reference sequence). CDR3 in amino acids: CASSSDNRGYGYTF. CDR3 nucleotide sequence: TGTGCCAGTAGTAGTGACAATCGGGGCTATGGCTACACCTTC. The variable domain in full, completed from reference TRBV19 and TRBJ1-2, reads DGGITQSPKYLFRKEGQNVTLSCEQNLNHDAMYWYRQDPGQGLRLIYYSQIVNDFQKGDIAEGYSVSREKKESFPLTVTSAQKNPTAFYLCASSSDNRGYGYTFGSGTRLTVV.

This CDR3 reads CASSVQGAGTNEKLFF. The DNA of the CDR3 is TGTGCCAGCAGCGTACAGGGGGCCGGAACTAATGAAAAACTGTTTTTT. The rearrangement uses TRBV2 and TRBJ1-4, with 9 positions matching TRBD1. The V segment lost 6 bases and the J segment 1 base; nucleotides outside the gene matches: 6. Germline V gives CDR1 SNHLY, CDR2 FYNNEI. There are 16 residues in the CDR3.